This is a list of T cell receptor beta chains from one sample in a study of blood T cell repertoires in COVID-19. Sequenced by immunoSEQ multiplex PCR; TCRdb stores in-frame clones only, minus some. This table has roughly 45,000 clones, roughly 87% appearing once. The sample taken for sequencing was peripheral blood. The source is a man in his 60s with active COVID-19. Each CDR3 is given with its conserved first and last residue.

j_call | v_call | cdr3_aa
TRBJ2-7 | TRBV4-1 | CASSQAGRSSYEQYF
TRBJ1-1 | TRBV28 | CASRYRGVFAFF
TRBJ2-2 | TRBV2 | CASSGTGSFLDTGELFF
TRBJ2-7 | TRBV29-1 | CSVEVSSGNEQYF
TRBJ1-1 | TRBV19 | CASSITGQGRTEAFF
TRBJ2-1 | TRBV3-1/TRBV3-2 | CASSSIAGAYNEQFF
TRBJ1-4 | TRBV2 | CASSSLRGQGEKLFF
TRBJ2-3 | TRBV3-1/TRBV3-2 | CASSQDPAGSRTDTQYF
TRBJ1-5 | TRBV5-1 | CASSLSGDNQPQHF
TRBJ1-1 | TRBV18 | CASSPYRGGTEAFF
TRBJ1-1 | TRBV30 | CAWSRGQGTTEAFF
TRBJ2-7 | TRBV9 | CASSLGAGAIEQYF
TRBJ1-5 | TRBV28 | CASSNDRGYQPQHF
TRBJ1-3 | TRBV7-6 | CASSLAATGSSGNTIYF
TRBJ2-1 | TRBV11-2 | CASSLVVAGSEQFF
TRBJ2-1 | TRBV7-3 | CASSLMGTSGEQFF
TRBJ1-5 | TRBV7-8 | CASSLGTGGNQPQHF
TRBJ1-6 | TRBV5-1 | CASRSQTGDNSPLHF
TRBJ2-7 | TRBV29-1 | CSVAGNPYEQYF
TRBJ2-7 | TRBV6-5 | CASSYSALTYEQYF
TRBJ1-1 | TRBV27 | CASSFTGETEAFF
TRBJ1-1 | TRBV7-8 | CASSLEARVEAFF
TRBJ2-7 | TRBV2 | CASSYRTGAEQYF
TRBJ2-3 | TRBV12-1 | CASSLGHSFYTQYF
TRBJ2-1 | TRBV6-2/TRBV6-3 | CASSYSLAGDEQFF
TRBJ1-5 | TRBV6-2/TRBV6-3 | CASSYFQGGLLNQPQHF
TRBJ2-7 | TRBV4-3 | CASSPRWGQGPEQYF
TRBJ2-1 | TRBV4-3 | CASSQDPGTSRNEQFF
TRBJ2-2 | TRBV28 | CASRLSGGTGELFF
TRBJ1-5 | TRBV10-3 | CATQGGEGSQHF
TRBJ1-5 | TRBV10-3 | CAISGTADNQPQHF